This T cell receptor (beta chain) appears in the sequencing data of a study of CD8+ T cells in alopecia areata. Germline CDR1 LNHNV, CDR2 YYDKDF (reference sequence). The CDR3 spans 14 residues. The germline V and J ends were trimmed by 1 base and 4 bases, with 10 bases remaining between them. Comments on this clone: Its antigen remains unknown.

Study-level results: Researchers report lesional scalp, most notably alopecia totalis/universalis, outstripped normal scalp in clonality. Mouse data revealed clearer TCR sharing than patient data did, a gap possibly tied to HLA.

cDNA prepared by RNA extraction and subsequent reverse transcription served as the template for sequencing. The repertoire was sequenced with immunoSEQ multiplex PCR; TCRdb's copy has only in-frame clones and lacks some. The sample consists of 100,000 to 120,000 clones, around 55% of them appearing once. The sample comprised CD8+ T cells sorted from blood. The chain combines TRBV15 with TRBJ2-5; TRBD2 might be the D (7 bases). This TCR was sampled from a human donor in good health. The CDR3 coding sequence is TGTGCCACCAGCAGAGTAAGGGGGGGAGAGACCCAGTACTTC. This encodes CATSRVRGGETQYF. Filled out from reference TRBV15 and TRBJ2-5, the complete variable domain reads DAMVIQNPRYQVTQFGKPVTLSCSQTLNHNVMYWYQQKSSQAPKLLFHYYDKDFNNEADTPDNFQSRRPNTSFCFLDIRSPGLGDTAMYLCATSRVRGGETQYFGPGTRLLVL.